This TCR beta chain comes out of a study of blood T cell repertoires in COVID-19 (dated by TCRdb to 2020 to 2021). Context from the whole study: Samples covering the acute and convalescent phases of COVID-19 were provided by collaborators in the United States, Italy and Spain. The material from the prospective study consisted of cDNA or gDNA derived from T cells, B-cell-depleted T cells, or PBMCs. Subjects who had been exposed to COVID-19, were actively infected with it, or had recovered from it provided the deeply sampled blood TCRbeta repertoires that made up the dataset. The repertoires were released in a freely available public database intended as a resource for research on the immune response to SARS-CoV-2. The samples were drawn from the first 160 participants of the ongoing ImmuneRACE study and from about 1,200 subjects provided by 6 global collaborators. Nearly every sample came with metadata listing a de-identified subject ID, COVID-19 status, age in years and sex. Where available, HLA class I and class II types were taken from metadata supplied by the sample provider and were not determined by assay-based typing.

Each collaborating institution followed its own protocols to collect whole blood in K2EDTA tubes. Collaborator samples were shipped for TCRbeta analysis as frozen whole blood, isolated PBMCs, or DNA extracted from either sample type. The immunoSEQ Assay, a bias-controlled multiplex PCR, was used to amplify TCRbeta CDR3 regions from genomic DNA. The study's own analysis went as follows. Nucleated cell counts per sample were estimated from amplification of reference gene primers within the assay. To quantify the absolute abundance of each unique TCRbeta CDR3 rearrangement, sequence reads were collapsed and filtered. For each sample, productive Simpson clonality was calculated as the square root of Simpson's diversity index over productive rearrangements. The clones in this table, taken by TCRdb from immuneACCESS, are in-frame only. Not every clone is retained; where verified, under half of the shortfall comes from an unresolved V gene, and the cause of the rest is unknown. V and J calls and clone size are those listed in that table; D and trimming were worked out from the DNA. A total of about 160,000 clones appear in this sample, 81% of them only once. The top ten constitute approximately 9.9% of the sample.

The research as a whole found: How much clinical and demographic metadata was included differed by source and by participant, and the metadata was provided uncurated.

This clone is a singleton in its sample. What this receptor recognizes is not known. Base qualities are not recorded, but no much larger clone differs from it by a single base. For CDR1 and CDR2, the germline V gene lists MRHNA and SNTAGT. There are 15 amino acids in the CDR3, from cysteine to phenylalanine inclusive. The sequence is cut down to CDR3 DNA, 45 bases in frame from base 1. At the junction V is shortened by 6 bases and J by 2 bases, with 11 bases in between. Sequencing input: peripheral blood. This sequence originates from a man in his fifties or sixties with active or convalescent COVID-19. The V and J genes are TRBV6-4 and TRBJ2-6; TRBD1 could be the D gene, as 6 bases match. The nucleotide sequence is TGTGCCAGCAGCCCACAGGGCGCTGGGGCCAACGTCCTGACTTTC. It translates to CASSPQGAGANVLTF.